Sequencing of this TCR beta chain was carried out in a study of shared clonotypes between healthy human individuals. CDR1 SGHDN and CDR2 FVKESK come from the germline V gene. The CDR3 has 16 amino acids. V lost 1 base, J lost 3 bases, and 15 bases lay in between. Assay: immunoSEQ multiplex PCR; the TCRdb copy retains only in-frame clones and omits some. The repertoire consists of 850,000 to 1,200,000 clones, with approximately 76% occurring once and the leading ten covering approximately 1.5%. The chain uses TRBV14 and TRBJ2-5; D call uncertain. Sequencing was performed on memory CD4+ T cells sorted from blood. As for subset: CD45RA-negative fraction. This TCR was recovered from a man younger than 35 in good health. The CDR3 sequence is CASSQGSGMGKETQYF. In nucleotides, the CDR3 is TGTGCCAGCAGCCAAGGTTCCGGAATGGGGAAAGAGACCCAGTACTTC. Combining the CDR3 with reference TRBV14 and TRBJ2-5 gives the whole variable domain EAGVTQFPSHSVIEKGQTVTLRCDPISGHDNLYWYRRVMGKEIKFLLHFVKESKQDESGMPNNRFLAERTGGTYSTLKVQPAELEDSGVYFCASSQGSGMGKETQYFGPGTRLLVL.